A selection of T cell receptor beta chains follows, all from one sample in a study of cytomegalovirus exposure and HLA in healthy donors. Profiled with immunoSEQ multiplex PCR; TCRdb holds only in-frame clones, not every one. The sample has roughly 130,000 clones, 60% to 85% seen once. The sample was PBMCs. The receptors here all came from a human donor in good health. Both conserved end residues are part of each CDR3. D genes are given only for firm matches. Size tells how often a clone was seen (once, few, many) or the class of an expanded clone, and some rows leave it out.

J gene: TRBJ2-7
D gene: .
V gene: TRBV6-5
clone size: .
CDR3 protein: CASSYSAGRSYEQYF
CDR3 DNA: TGTGCCAGCAGTTACTCAGCGGGTCGCTCCTACGAGCAGTACTTC

J gene: TRBJ2-2
D gene: TRBD1
V gene: TRBV5-1
clone size: .
CDR3 protein: CASSSDRGWYGELFF
CDR3 DNA: TGCGCCAGCAGCTCGGACAGGGGGTGGTACGGTGAGCTGTTTTTT

J gene: TRBJ1-6
D gene: .
V gene: TRBV7-8
clone size: .
CDR3 protein: CASMPESSYNSPLHF
CDR3 DNA: TGTGCCAGCATGCCGGAGAGCTCCTATAATTCACCCCTCCACTTT

J gene: TRBJ2-3
D gene: TRBD1
V gene: TRBV5-1
clone size: .
CDR3 protein: CASSLFLDRGRTSTDTQYF
CDR3 DNA: TGCGCCAGCAGCTTGTTTTTGGACAGGGGGCGAACCAGCACAGATACGCAGTATTTT

J gene: TRBJ1-6
D gene: TRBD1
V gene: TRBV23-1
clone size: .
CDR3 protein: CASSELGQGGSPLHF
CDR3 DNA: TGCGCCAGCAGTGAGCTGGGACAGGGGGGTTCACCCCTCCACTTT

J gene: TRBJ2-2
D gene: TRBD2
V gene: TRBV2
clone size: .
CDR3 protein: CASSVRLAGNTGELFF
CDR3 DNA: TGTGCCAGCAGTGTGCGACTAGCGGGGAACACCGGGGAGCTGTTTTTT

J gene: TRBJ1-2
D gene: .
V gene: TRBV7-9
clone size: .
CDR3 protein: CSSSFVTGSGYTF
CDR3 DNA: TGTTCCAGCAGCTTTGTTACAGGGTCGGGCTACACCTTC

J gene: TRBJ1-2
D gene: .
V gene: TRBV28
clone size: .
CDR3 protein: CASGGVYGYTF
CDR3 DNA: TGTGCCAGCGGGGGGGTCTATGGCTACACCTTC

J gene: TRBJ1-5
D gene: TRBD1
V gene: TRBV27
clone size: .
CDR3 protein: CASTMTQGDQPQHF
CDR3 DNA: TGTGCCAGCACAATGACCCAGGGGGATCAGCCCCAGCATTTT

J gene: TRBJ1-1
D gene: .
V gene: TRBV6-4
clone size: once
CDR3 protein: CASSEVTHTEAFF
CDR3 DNA: TGTGCCAGCAGTGAAGTGACTCATACTGAAGCTTTCTTT

J gene: TRBJ2-3
D gene: TRBD2
V gene: TRBV5-5
clone size: once
CDR3 protein: CASSFSGGTDTQYF
CDR3 DNA: TGTGCCAGCAGCTTTAGCGGGGGAACAGATACGCAGTATTTT

J gene: TRBJ1-4
D gene: TRBD1
V gene: TRBV29-1
clone size: .
CDR3 protein: CSVGGDRGPLGNEKLFF
CDR3 DNA: TGCAGCGTTGGGGGGGACAGGGGGCCGCTGGGTAATGAAAAACTGTTTTTT

J gene: TRBJ2-7
D gene: TRBD2
V gene: TRBV4-1
clone size: few
CDR3 protein: CASSQRKSGTSYEQYF
CDR3 DNA: TGCGCCAGCAGCCAACGCAAATCCGGGACTAGCTACGAGCAGTACTTC

J gene: TRBJ2-3
D gene: .
V gene: TRBV5-1
clone size: few
CDR3 protein: CASSSDTSTDTQYF
CDR3 DNA: TGCGCCAGCAGCTCGGACACGAGCACAGATACGCAGTATTTT

J gene: TRBJ2-7
D gene: .
V gene: TRBV29-1
clone size: .
CDR3 protein: CSVVLTGSYEQYF
CDR3 DNA: TGCAGCGTCGTTCTCACAGGCTCCTACGAGCAGTACTTC

J gene: TRBJ1-2
D gene: TRBD1
V gene: TRBV25-1
clone size: .
CDR3 protein: CASGTGSGYTF
CDR3 DNA: TGTGCCAGCGGGACAGGGAGTGGCTACACCTTC

J gene: TRBJ1-2
D gene: .
V gene: TRBV5-5
clone size: .
CDR3 protein: CASITVSGSNYGYTF
CDR3 DNA: TGTGCCAGCATCACCGTCTCAGGGTCTAACTATGGCTACACCTTC

J gene: TRBJ1-1
D gene: .
V gene: TRBV4-1
clone size: .
CDR3 protein: CASSQDRSNFMNTEAFF
CDR3 DNA: TGCGCCAGCAGCCAAGACCGGTCTAACTTTATGAACACTGAAGCTTTCTTT

J gene: TRBJ2-1
D gene: .
V gene: TRBV28
clone size: .
CDR3 protein: CASSRPPGSNEQFF
CDR3 DNA: TGTGCCAGCAGTCGACCCCCAGGGTCAAATGAGCAGTTCTTC

J gene: TRBJ1-4
D gene: .
V gene: TRBV15
clone size: .
CDR3 protein: CATSRSGTPGIEEKLFF
CDR3 DNA: TGTGCCACCAGCAGATCCGGGACTCCGGGAATAGAGGAAAAACTGTTTTTT

J gene: TRBJ2-1
D gene: TRBD2
V gene: TRBV5-1
clone size: .
CDR3 protein: CASSLVASGGANEQFF
CDR3 DNA: TGCGCCAGCAGCTTGGTCGCTAGCGGGGGGGCAAATGAGCAGTTCTTC

J gene: TRBJ2-2
D gene: .
V gene: TRBV5-8
clone size: once
CDR3 protein: CASSFRGRNTGELFF
CDR3 DNA: TGTGCCAGCAGCTTTCGGGGGAGAAACACCGGGGAGCTGTTTTTT

J gene: TRBJ1-6
D gene: TRBD1
V gene: TRBV9
clone size: .
CDR3 protein: CASSVGQGMYSPLHF
CDR3 DNA: TGTGCCAGCAGCGTAGGACAGGGGATGTATTCACCCCTCCACTTT

J gene: TRBJ2-3
D gene: TRBD2
V gene: TRBV7-9
clone size: .
CDR3 protein: CASSTRTSGGIPVDTQYF
CDR3 DNA: TGTGCCAGCAGCACACGGACTAGCGGGGGGATACCGGTAGATACGCAGTATTTT

J gene: TRBJ1-6
D gene: .
V gene: TRBV9
clone size: .
CDR3 protein: CASSFGETNSPLHF
CDR3 DNA: TGTGCCAGCAGCTTCGGGGAGACCAATTCACCCCTCCACTTT

J gene: TRBJ2-3
D gene: .
V gene: TRBV29-1
clone size: .
CDR3 protein: CSADTQYF
CDR3 DNA: TGCAGCGCGGATACGCAGTATTTT

J gene: TRBJ2-5
D gene: TRBD2
V gene: TRBV6-5
clone size: .
CDR3 protein: CASTSWGGEETQYF
CDR3 DNA: TGTGCCAGCACCAGTTGGGGGGGAGAAGAGACCCAGTACTTC

J gene: TRBJ2-7
D gene: .
V gene: TRBV7-9
clone size: .
CDR3 protein: CASSRFYEQYF
CDR3 DNA: TGTGCCAGCAGCCGGTTCTACGAGCAGTACTTC

J gene: TRBJ2-3
D gene: TRBD2
V gene: TRBV7-9
clone size: .
CDR3 protein: CASSVGLAGSITDTQYF
CDR3 DNA: TGTGCCAGCAGCGTGGGACTAGCGGGGTCGATCACAGATACGCAGTATTTT

J gene: TRBJ2-1
D gene: TRBD2
V gene: TRBV5-1
clone size: .
CDR3 protein: CASSLVASGAYNEQFF
CDR3 DNA: TGCGCCAGCAGCTTGGTGGCTAGCGGCGCCTACAATGAGCAGTTCTTC

J gene: TRBJ1-2
D gene: TRBD1
V gene: TRBV19
clone size: .
CDR3 protein: CASTPTGTNYGYTF
CDR3 DNA: TGTGCCAGTACACCGACAGGGACTAACTATGGCTACACCTTC